This is a list of T cell receptor beta chains from one sample in a study of cytomegalovirus exposure and HLA in healthy donors. Clones were read by immunoSEQ multiplex PCR, and TCRdb kept only the in-frame ones, dropping some. The table includes fewer than 200,000 clones, approximately 80% detected once. Sequencing was carried out using PBMCs. The receptors here all came from a man aged 35-49 years in good health and CMV-seronegative. Each CDR3 is given with its conserved first and last residue. The D gene is left open where the match is weak. Size is stated for part of the rows, as once, few or many counts, or as a class when the clone is expanded.

v_gene: TRBV28; j_gene: TRBJ2-2; abundance: -; d_gene: TRBD2; CDR3nt: TGTGCCAGCAGTCCCTATTGGAAGGAGCGGGGATCCACCGGGGAGCTGTTTTTT; CDR3aa: CASSPYWKERGSTGELFF
v_gene: TRBV2; j_gene: TRBJ2-5; abundance: -; d_gene: TRBD2; CDR3nt: TGTGCCAGCACGGGTCGGACTAGCACGGAGACCCAGTACTTC; CDR3aa: CASTGRTSTETQYF
v_gene: TRBV6-1; j_gene: TRBJ1-4; abundance: few; d_gene: TRBD1; CDR3nt: TGTGCCAGCAGCGACAGGGTATCGGAAGAAAAACTGTTTTTT; CDR3aa: CASSDRVSEEKLFF
v_gene: TRBV11-1; j_gene: TRBJ1-5; abundance: -; d_gene: -; CDR3nt: TGTGCCAGCGCGGGAGGGAGAGGCAATCAGCCCCAGCATTTT; CDR3aa: CASAGGRGNQPQHF
v_gene: TRBV18; j_gene: TRBJ1-1; abundance: few; d_gene: -; CDR3nt: TGTGCCAGCTCATCCGGGGGAGCCACTGAAGCTTTCTTT; CDR3aa: CASSSGGATEAFF
v_gene: TRBV4-2; j_gene: TRBJ2-2; abundance: -; d_gene: -; CDR3nt: TGTGCCAGCAGCCAACCTACCGGGGAGCTGTTTTTT; CDR3aa: CASSQPTGELFF
v_gene: TRBV11-2; j_gene: TRBJ2-7; abundance: -; d_gene: TRBD2; CDR3nt: TGTGCCAGCAGCCTTACTAGCGGGGACTACGAGCAGTACTTC; CDR3aa: CASSLTSGDYEQYF
v_gene: TRBV5-6; j_gene: TRBJ2-3; abundance: -; d_gene: -; CDR3nt: TGTGCCAGCAGCGTACAGGGCGCCACAGATACGCAGTATTTT; CDR3aa: CASSVQGATDTQYF
v_gene: TRBV7-3; j_gene: TRBJ2-1; abundance: once; d_gene: TRBD1; CDR3nt: TGTGCCAGCAGCTTTACAGGGGCCGGCTACAATGAGCAGTTCTTC; CDR3aa: CASSFTGAGYNEQFF
v_gene: TRBV7-7; j_gene: TRBJ2-5; abundance: once; d_gene: TRBD2; CDR3nt: TGTGCTAGCAGCTCCCGACTAGCGGGGCTCCAAGAGACCCAGTACTTC; CDR3aa: CASSSRLAGLQETQYF
v_gene: TRBV6-1; j_gene: TRBJ2-2; abundance: -; d_gene: -; CDR3nt: TGTGCCAGCAGGAGGGTAGCGAACACCGGGGAGCTGTTTTTT; CDR3aa: CASRRVANTGELFF
v_gene: TRBV19; j_gene: TRBJ1-2; abundance: few; d_gene: -; CDR3nt: TGTGCCAGTAGTATAGATCCCGAACGTGGCGGCTACACCTTC; CDR3aa: CASSIDPERGGYTF
v_gene: TRBV5-4; j_gene: TRBJ2-6; abundance: -; d_gene: -; CDR3nt: TGTGCCAGCGGGAGTTACGGATCTGGGGCCAACGTCCTGACTTTC; CDR3aa: CASGSYGSGANVLTF
v_gene: TRBV27; j_gene: TRBJ2-7; abundance: -; d_gene: -; CDR3nt: TGTGCCAGCAGTTTAAGCGGGTACGAGCAGTACTTC; CDR3aa: CASSLSGYEQYF
v_gene: TRBV5-1; j_gene: TRBJ2-5; abundance: once; d_gene: TRBD1; CDR3nt: TGCGCCAGCAGCTTGGTTACAGGGGGCTATCAAGAGACCCAGTACTTC; CDR3aa: CASSLVTGGYQETQYF
v_gene: TRBV5-8; j_gene: TRBJ1-5; abundance: -; d_gene: -; CDR3nt: TGTGCCAGCAGCTTGTACAGCATTAGCAATCAGCCCCAGCATTTT; CDR3aa: CASSLYSISNQPQHF
v_gene: TRBV4-3; j_gene: TRBJ2-7; abundance: -; d_gene: TRBD1; CDR3nt: TGCGCCAGCAGCCGCCTCCTCGGAGGACAGGGGAGGAACGAGCAGTACTTC; CDR3aa: CASSRLLGGQGRNEQYF
v_gene: TRBV2; j_gene: TRBJ2-7; abundance: -; d_gene: -; CDR3nt: TGTGCCAGCAGTGCAACAGAGACCTCCTACGAGCAGTACTTC; CDR3aa: CASSATETSYEQYF
v_gene: TRBV10-1; j_gene: TRBJ2-7; abundance: once; d_gene: -; CDR3nt: TGCGCCAGCAGTGAAATTTCCGACAGCTACGAGCAGTACTTC; CDR3aa: CASSEISDSYEQYF
v_gene: TRBV5-1; j_gene: TRBJ1-1; abundance: -; d_gene: -; CDR3nt: TGCGCCAGCAGCCTGTCCAGGGAGGGAACAGCTTTCTTT; CDR3aa: CASSLSREGTAFF
v_gene: TRBV5-1; j_gene: TRBJ2-2; abundance: -; d_gene: TRBD2; CDR3nt: TGCGCCAGCAGCACGGGACTAGCAAACACCGGGGAGCTGTTTTTT; CDR3aa: CASSTGLANTGELFF
v_gene: TRBV5-4; j_gene: TRBJ1-5; abundance: -; d_gene: -; CDR3nt: TGTGCCAGCAGCAACTTTGGGCAACAATATCAGCCCCAGCATTTT; CDR3aa: CASSNFGQQYQPQHF
v_gene: TRBV30; j_gene: TRBJ1-2; abundance: -; d_gene: -; CDR3nt: TGTGCCTGGAGTGTTACCGGGACACCCTTCCTATCGGGTGGCTACACCTTC; CDR3aa: CAWSVTGTPFLSGGYTF
v_gene: TRBV29-1; j_gene: TRBJ2-5; abundance: -; d_gene: TRBD2; CDR3nt: TGCAGCGTATCCGGGACTAGCGGGACCCAAGAGACCCAGTACTTC; CDR3aa: CSVSGTSGTQETQYF
v_gene: TRBV16; j_gene: TRBJ1-4; abundance: -; d_gene: -; CDR3nt: TGTGCCAGCACTCATCCCGGGGAAAAACTGTTTTTT; CDR3aa: CASTHPGEKLFF
v_gene: TRBV11-3; j_gene: TRBJ2-7; abundance: once; d_gene: TRBD1; CDR3nt: TGTGCCAGCAGCCCGGGACAGCGCGACTACGAGCAGTACTTC; CDR3aa: CASSPGQRDYEQYF
v_gene: TRBV27; j_gene: TRBJ1-1; abundance: -; d_gene: -; CDR3nt: TGTGCCAGCAGTAACCGGGGGACTGAAGCTTTCTTT; CDR3aa: CASSNRGTEAFF
v_gene: TRBV2; j_gene: TRBJ2-2; abundance: -; d_gene: TRBD1; CDR3nt: TGTGCCAGCAGTGAGGACAGGGGGCTTCGCGGCACCGGGGAGCTGTTTTTT; CDR3aa: CASSEDRGLRGTGELFF
v_gene: TRBV4-1; j_gene: TRBJ2-7; abundance: -; d_gene: -; CDR3nt: TGCGCCAGCAGCCAAGATCTCTACGGGCGGGGCGAGCAGTACTTC; CDR3aa: CASSQDLYGRGEQYF